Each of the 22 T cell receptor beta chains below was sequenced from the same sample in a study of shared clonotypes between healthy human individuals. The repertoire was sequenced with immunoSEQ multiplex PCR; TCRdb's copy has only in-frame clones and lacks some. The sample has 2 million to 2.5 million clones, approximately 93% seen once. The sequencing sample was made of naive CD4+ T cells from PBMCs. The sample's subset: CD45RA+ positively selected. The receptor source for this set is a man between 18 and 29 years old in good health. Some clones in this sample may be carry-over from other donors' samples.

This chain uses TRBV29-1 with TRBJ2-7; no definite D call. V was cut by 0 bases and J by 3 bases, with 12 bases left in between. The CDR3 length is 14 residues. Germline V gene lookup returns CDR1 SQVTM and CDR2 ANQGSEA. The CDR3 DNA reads TGCAGCGTTGAAGAAACCGGGCCACACTACGAGCAGTACTTC. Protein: CSVEETGPHYEQYF.

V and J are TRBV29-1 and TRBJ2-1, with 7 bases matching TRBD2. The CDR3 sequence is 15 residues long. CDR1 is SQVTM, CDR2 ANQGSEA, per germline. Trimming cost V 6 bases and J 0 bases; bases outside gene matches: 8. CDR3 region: CSVDPRGSSYNEQFF. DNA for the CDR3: TGCAGCGTAGACCCCCGCGGGAGCTCCTACAATGAGCAGTTCTTC.

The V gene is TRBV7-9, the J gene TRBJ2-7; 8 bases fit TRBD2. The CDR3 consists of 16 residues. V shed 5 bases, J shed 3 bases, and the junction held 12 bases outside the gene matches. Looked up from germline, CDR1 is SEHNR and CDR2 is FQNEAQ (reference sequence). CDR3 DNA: TGTGCCAGCAGCCAAATTCCGGGAGGGCATAACTACGAGCAGTACTTC. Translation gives CASSQIPGGHNYEQYF. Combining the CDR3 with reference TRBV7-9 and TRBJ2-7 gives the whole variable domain DTGVSQNPRHKITKRGQNVTFRCDPISEHNRLYWYRQTLGQGPEFLTYFQNEAQLEKSRLLSDRFSAERPKGSFSTLEIQRTEQGDSAMYLCASSQIPGGHNYEQYFGPGTRLTVT.

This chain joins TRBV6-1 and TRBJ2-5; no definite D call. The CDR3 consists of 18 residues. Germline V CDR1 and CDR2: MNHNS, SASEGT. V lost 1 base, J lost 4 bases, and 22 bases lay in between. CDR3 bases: TGTGCCAGCAGTGAAGGTCAACGATCGAGGTGGGCTAGAGAGACCCAGTACTTC. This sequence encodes CASSEGQRSRWARETQYF.

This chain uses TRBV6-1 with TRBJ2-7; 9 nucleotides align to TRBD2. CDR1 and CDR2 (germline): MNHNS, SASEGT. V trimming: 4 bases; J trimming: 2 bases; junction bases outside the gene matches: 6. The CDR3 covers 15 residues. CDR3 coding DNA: TGTGCCAGCAGTGGGCGACTAGCGGAGACCTACGAGCAGTACTTC. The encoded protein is CASSGRLAETYEQYF.

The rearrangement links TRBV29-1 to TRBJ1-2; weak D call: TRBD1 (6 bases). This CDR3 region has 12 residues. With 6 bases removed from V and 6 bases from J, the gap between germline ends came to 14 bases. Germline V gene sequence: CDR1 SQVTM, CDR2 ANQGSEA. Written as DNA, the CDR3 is TGCAGCGTGGCTACTAACAGGGATGGCTACACCTTC. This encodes CSVATNRDGYTF.

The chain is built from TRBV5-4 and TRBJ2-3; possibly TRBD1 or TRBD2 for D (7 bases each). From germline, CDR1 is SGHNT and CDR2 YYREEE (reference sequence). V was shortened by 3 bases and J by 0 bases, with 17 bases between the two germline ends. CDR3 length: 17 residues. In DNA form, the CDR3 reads TGTGCCAGCAGCTACGGATCAGGGGGGGTTAGCACAGATACGCAGTATTTT. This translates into CASSYGSGGVSTDTQYF.

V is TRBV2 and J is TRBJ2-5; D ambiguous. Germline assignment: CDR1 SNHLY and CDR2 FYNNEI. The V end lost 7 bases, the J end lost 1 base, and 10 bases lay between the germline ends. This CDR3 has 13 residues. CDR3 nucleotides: TGTGCCAGCAAGGCAGGTACCCAAGAGACCCAGTACTTC. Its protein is CASKAGTQETQYF.

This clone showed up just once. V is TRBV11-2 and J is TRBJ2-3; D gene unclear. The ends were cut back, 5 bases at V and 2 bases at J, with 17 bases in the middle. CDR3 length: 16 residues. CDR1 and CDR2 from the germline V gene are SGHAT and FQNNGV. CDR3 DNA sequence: TGTGCCAGCAGCGATTCGACAAAGGGAAACACAGATACGCAGTATTTT. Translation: CASSDSTKGNTDTQYF. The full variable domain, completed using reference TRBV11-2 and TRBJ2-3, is EAGVAQSPRYKIIEKRQSVAFWCNPISGHATLYWYQQILGQGPKLLIQFQNNGVVDDSQLPKDRFSAERLKGVDSTLKIQPAKLEDSAVYLCASSDSTKGNTDTQYFGPGTRLTVL.

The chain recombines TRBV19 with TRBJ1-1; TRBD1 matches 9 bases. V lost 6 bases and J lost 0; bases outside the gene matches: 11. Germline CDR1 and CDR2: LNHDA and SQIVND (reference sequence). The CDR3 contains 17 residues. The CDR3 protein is CASRARGQGGVNTEAFF. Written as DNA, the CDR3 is TGTGCCAGTAGGGCGAGGGGACAGGGAGGGGTGAACACTGAAGCTTTCTTT.

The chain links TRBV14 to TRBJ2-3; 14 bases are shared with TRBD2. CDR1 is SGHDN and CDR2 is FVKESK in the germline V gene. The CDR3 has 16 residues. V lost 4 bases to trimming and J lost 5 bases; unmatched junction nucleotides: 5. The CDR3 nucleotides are TGTGCCAGCAGCCTCGGACTAGCGGGAGGAAGAGATACGCAGTATTTT. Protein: CASSLGLAGGRDTQYF.

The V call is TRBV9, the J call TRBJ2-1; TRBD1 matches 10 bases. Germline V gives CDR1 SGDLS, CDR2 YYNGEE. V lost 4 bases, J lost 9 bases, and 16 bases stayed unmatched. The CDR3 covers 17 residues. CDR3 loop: CASSLRLGQGVLSEQFF. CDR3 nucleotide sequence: TGTGCCAGCAGCCTAAGACTAGGACAGGGGGTTCTTAGTGAGCAGTTCTTC.

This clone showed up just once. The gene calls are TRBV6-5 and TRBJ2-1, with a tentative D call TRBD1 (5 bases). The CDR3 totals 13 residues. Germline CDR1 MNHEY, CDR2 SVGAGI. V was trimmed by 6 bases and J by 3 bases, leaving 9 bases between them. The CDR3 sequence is CASRLDSYNEQFF. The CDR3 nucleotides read TGTGCCAGCAGACTTGACAGCTACAATGAGCAGTTCTTC.

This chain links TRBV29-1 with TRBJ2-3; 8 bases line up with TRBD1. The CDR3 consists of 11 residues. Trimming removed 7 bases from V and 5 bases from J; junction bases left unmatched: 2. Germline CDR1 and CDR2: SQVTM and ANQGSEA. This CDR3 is CSADRGDTQYF. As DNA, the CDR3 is TGCAGCGCAGACAGGGGAGATACGCAGTATTTT.

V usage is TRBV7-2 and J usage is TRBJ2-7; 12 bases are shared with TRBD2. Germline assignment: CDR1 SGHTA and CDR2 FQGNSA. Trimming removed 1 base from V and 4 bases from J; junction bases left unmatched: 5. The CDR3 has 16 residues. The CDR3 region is CASSLVTTSGRYEQYF. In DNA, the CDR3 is TGTGCCAGCAGCTTAGTCACGACTAGCGGGAGATACGAGCAGTACTTC.

The CDR3: CASSLRIPGRSNYGYTF. DNA for the CDR3: TGTGCCAGCAGCCTTAGAATTCCCGGCAGATCGAACTATGGCTACACCTTC. The V call is TRBV14, the J call TRBJ1-2; D ambiguous. This CDR3 has 17 residues. Per germline, CDR1 SGHDN and CDR2 FVKESK. V dropped 4 bases and J dropped 2 bases, with 20 bases sitting between them.

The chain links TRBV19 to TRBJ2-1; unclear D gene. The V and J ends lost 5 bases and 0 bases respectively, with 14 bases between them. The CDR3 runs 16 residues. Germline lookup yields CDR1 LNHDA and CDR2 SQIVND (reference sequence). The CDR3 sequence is CASSGRAADSYNEQFF. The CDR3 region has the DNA TGTGCCAGTAGTGGACGGGCAGCCGACTCCTACAATGAGCAGTTCTTC.

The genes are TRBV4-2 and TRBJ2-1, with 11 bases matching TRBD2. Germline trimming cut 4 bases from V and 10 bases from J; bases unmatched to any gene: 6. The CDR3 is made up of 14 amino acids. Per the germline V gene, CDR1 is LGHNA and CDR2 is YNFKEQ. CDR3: CASSRSGLAVEQFF. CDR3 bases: TGTGCCAGCAGCCGGTCGGGACTAGCGGTAGAGCAGTTCTTC.

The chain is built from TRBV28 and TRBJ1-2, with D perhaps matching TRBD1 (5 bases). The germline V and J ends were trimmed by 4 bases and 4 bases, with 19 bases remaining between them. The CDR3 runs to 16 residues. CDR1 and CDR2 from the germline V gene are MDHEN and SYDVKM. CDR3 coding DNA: TGTGCCAGCAGTTCGCTCCCTGACAGTTTTTCCTATGGCTACACCTTC. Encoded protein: CASSSLPDSFSYGYTF.

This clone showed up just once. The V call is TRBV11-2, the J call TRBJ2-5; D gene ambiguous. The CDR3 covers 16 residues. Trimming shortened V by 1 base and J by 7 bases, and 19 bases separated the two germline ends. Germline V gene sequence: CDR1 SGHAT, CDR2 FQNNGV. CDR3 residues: CASSLVTGPPITTQYF. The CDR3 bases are TGTGCCAGCAGCTTAGTTACCGGGCCACCAATAACGACCCAGTACTTC.

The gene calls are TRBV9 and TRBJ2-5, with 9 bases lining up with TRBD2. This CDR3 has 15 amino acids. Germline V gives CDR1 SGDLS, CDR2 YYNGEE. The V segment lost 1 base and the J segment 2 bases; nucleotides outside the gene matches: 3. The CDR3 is CASSVTSGLQETQYF. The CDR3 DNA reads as TGTGCCAGCAGCGTAACTAGCGGGCTACAAGAGACCCAGTACTTC.

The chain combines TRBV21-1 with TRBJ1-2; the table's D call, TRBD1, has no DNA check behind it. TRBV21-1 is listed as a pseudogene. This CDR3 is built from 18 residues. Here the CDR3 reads CASDTAGLMDRGWHGYTF. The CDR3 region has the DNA TGTGCCAGCGATACGGCGGGGCTGATGGACAGGGGGTGGCATGGCTACACCTTC.